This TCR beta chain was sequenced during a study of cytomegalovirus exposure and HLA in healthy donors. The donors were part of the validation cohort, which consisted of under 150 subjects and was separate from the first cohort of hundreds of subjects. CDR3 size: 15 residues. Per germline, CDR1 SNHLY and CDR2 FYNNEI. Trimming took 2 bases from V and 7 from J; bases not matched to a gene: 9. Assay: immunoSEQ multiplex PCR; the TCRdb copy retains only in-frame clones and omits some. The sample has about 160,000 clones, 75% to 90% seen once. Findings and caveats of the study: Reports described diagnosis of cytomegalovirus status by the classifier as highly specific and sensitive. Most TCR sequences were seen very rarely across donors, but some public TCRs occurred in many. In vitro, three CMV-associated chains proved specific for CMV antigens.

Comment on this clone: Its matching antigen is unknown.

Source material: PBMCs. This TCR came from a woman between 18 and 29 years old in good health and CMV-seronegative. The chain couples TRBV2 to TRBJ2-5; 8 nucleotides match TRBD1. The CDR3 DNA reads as TGTGCCAGCAGTGAAAGGGGCCCACAGGGGGGGACCCAGTACTTC. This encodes CASSERGPQGGTQYF.